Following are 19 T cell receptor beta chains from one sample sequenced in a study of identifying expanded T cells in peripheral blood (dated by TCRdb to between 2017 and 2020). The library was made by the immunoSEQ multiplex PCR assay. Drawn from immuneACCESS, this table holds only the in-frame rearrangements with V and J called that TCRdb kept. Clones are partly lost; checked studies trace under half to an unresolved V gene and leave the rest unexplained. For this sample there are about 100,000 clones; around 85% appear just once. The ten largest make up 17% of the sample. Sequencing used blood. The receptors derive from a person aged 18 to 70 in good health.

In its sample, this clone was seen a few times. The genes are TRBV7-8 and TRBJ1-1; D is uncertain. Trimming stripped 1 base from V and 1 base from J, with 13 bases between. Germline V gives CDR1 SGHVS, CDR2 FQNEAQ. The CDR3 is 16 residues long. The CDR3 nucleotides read TGTGCCAGCAGCTTAGAGGCAGGCTATCGGAACACTGAAGCTTTCTTT. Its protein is CASSLEAGYRNTEAFF.

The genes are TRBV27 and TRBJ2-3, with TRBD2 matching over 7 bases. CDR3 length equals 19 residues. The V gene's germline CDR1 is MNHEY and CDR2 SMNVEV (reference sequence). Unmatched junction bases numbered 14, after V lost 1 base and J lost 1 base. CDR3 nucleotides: TGTGCCAGCAGTTTATTAACCCCACGGGGGAGGGGCCGCACAGATACGCAGTATTTT. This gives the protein CASSLLTPRGRGRTDTQYF.

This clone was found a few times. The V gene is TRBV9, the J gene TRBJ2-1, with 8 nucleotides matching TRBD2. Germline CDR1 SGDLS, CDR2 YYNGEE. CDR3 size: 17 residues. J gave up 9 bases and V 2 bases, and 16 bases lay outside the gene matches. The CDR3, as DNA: TGTGCCAGCAGCGTGGCCATCAGAGCGGGGGACCGCGGTGAGCAGTTCTTC. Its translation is CASSVAIRAGDRGEQFF.

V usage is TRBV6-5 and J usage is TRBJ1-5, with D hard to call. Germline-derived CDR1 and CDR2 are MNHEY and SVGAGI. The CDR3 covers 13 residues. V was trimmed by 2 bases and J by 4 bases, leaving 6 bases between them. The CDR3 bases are TGTGCCAGCAGTTACGCGGAAAATCAGCCCCAGCATTTT. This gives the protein CASSYAENQPQHF.

The chain's CDR3 is CASSLNIAGNYGYTF. CDR3 coding DNA: TGTGCCAGCAGCTTAAACATAGCGGGTAACTATGGCTACACCTTC. The chain is built from TRBV7-9 and TRBJ1-2, with D unclear. The V gene lost 2 bases and the J gene lost 1 base, with 11 bases spanning the gap. Germline CDR1 and CDR2: SEHNR and FQNEAQ (reference sequence). The CDR3 runs 15 residues.

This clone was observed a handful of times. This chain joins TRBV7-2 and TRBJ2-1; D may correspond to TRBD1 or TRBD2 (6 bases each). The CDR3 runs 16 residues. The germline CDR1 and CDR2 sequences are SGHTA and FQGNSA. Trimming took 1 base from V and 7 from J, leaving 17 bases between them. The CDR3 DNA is TGTGCCAGCAGCTTAGTCTTCGGGGGCGCCCTTAATGAGCAGTTCTTC. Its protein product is CASSLVFGGALNEQFF.

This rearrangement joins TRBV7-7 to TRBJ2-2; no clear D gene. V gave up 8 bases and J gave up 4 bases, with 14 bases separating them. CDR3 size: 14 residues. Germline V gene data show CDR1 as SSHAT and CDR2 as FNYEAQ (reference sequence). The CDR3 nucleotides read TGTGCCAGCCGATCTGCTCTGGGCACCGGGGAGCTGTTTTTT. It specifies CASRSALGTGELFF.

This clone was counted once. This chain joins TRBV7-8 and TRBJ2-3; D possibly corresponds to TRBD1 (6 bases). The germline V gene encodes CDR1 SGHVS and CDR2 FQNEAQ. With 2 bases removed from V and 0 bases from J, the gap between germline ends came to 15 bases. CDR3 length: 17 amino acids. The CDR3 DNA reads TGTGCCAGCAGCTTACTCTTCCAGGGGTCTAGCACAGATACGCAGTATTTT. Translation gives CASSLLFQGSSTDTQYF.

This chain's CDR3 is CASSLDRFGYGYTF. As DNA, the CDR3 is TGTGCCAGCAGCCTGGACAGGTTCGGTTATGGCTACACCTTC. The chain is built from TRBV11-2 and TRBJ1-2; 7 bases map to TRBD1. Germline-derived CDR1 and CDR2 are SGHAT and FQNNGV. With 5 bases clipped from V and 5 bases from J, the junction kept 8 bases outside the gene matches. The CDR3 extends over 14 amino acids.

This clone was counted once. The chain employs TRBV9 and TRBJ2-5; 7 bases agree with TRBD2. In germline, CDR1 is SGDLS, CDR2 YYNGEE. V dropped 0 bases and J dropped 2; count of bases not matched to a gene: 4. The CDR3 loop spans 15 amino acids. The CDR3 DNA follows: TGTGCCAGCAGCGTAGGTACTAGCGAACAAGAGACCCAGTACTTC. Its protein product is CASSVGTSEQETQYF. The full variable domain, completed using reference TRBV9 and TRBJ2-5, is DSGVTQTPKHLITATGQRVTLRCSPRSGDLSVYWYQQSLDQGLQFLIQYYNGEERAKGNILERFSAQQFPDLHSELNLSSLELGDSALYFCASSVGTSEQETQYFGPGTRLLVL.

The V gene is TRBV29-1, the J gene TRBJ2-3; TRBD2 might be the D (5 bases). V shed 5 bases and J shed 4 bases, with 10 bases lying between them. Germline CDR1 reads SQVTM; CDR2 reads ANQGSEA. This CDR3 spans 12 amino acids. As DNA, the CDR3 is TGCAGCGTTCGGGTAGCGCCAGATACGCAGTATTTT. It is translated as CSVRVAPDTQYF.

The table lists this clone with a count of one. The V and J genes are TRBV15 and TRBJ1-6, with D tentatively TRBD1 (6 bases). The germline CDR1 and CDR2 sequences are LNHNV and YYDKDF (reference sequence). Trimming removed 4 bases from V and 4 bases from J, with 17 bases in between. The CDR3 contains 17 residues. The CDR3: CATSTSPSQGYNSPLHF. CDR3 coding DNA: TGTGCCACCAGCACCTCACCTTCACAGGGTTATAATTCACCCCTCCACTTT.

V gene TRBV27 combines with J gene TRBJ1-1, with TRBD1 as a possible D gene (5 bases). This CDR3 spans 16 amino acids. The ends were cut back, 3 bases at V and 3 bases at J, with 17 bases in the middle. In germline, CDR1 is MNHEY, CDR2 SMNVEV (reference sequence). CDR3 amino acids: CASSFGAGRRDTEAFF. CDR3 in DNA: TGTGCCAGCAGTTTTGGGGCCGGCCGGAGGGACACTGAAGCTTTCTTT.

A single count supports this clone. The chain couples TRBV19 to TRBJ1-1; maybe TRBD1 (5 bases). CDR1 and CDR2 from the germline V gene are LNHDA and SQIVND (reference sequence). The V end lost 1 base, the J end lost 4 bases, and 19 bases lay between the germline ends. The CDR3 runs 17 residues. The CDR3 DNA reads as TGTGCCAGTAGTATAGTCGGGCAGGGTGTCAAGTTCACTGAAGCTTTCTTT. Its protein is CASSIVGQGVKFTEAFF. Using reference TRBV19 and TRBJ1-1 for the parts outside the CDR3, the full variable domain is DGGITQSPKYLFRKEGQNVTLSCEQNLNHDAMYWYRQDPGQGLRLIYYSQIVNDFQKGDIAEGYSVSREKKESFPLTVTSAQKNPTAFYLCASSIVGQGVKFTEAFFGQGTRLTVV.

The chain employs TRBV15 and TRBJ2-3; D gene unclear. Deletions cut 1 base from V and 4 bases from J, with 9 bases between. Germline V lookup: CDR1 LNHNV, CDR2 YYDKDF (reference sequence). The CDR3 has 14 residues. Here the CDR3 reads CATSRGTRPDTQYF. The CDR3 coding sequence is TGTGCCACCAGCAGAGGGACCAGGCCAGATACGCAGTATTTT.

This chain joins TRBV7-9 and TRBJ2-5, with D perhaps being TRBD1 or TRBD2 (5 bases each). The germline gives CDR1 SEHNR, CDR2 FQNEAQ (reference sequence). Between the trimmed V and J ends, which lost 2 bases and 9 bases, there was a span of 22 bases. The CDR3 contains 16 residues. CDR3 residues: CASSLLSGTDPWAQYF. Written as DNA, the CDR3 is TGTGCCAGCAGCTTACTGTCAGGGACGGATCCGTGGGCCCAGTACTTC.

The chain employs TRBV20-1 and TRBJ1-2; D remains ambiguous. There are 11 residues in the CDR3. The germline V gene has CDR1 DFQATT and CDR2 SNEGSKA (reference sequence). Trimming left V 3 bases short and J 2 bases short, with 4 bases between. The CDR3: CSASGNYGYTF. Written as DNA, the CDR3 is TGCAGTGCTAGCGGGAACTATGGCTACACCTTC.

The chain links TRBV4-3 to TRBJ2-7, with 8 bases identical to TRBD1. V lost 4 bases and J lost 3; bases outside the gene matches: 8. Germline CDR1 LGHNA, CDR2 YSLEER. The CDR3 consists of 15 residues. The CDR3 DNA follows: TGCGCCAGCAGCCTAGACAGGGGAGGCGGCTACGAGCAGTACTTC. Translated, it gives CASSLDRGGGYEQYF.

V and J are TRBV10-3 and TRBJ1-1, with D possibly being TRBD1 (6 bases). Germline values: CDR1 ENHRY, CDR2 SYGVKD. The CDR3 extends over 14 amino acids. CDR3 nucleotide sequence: TGTGCGGTGGCGGGGGGCAGGGCAGGGACTGAAGCTTTCTTT. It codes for CAVAGGRAGTEAFF.